This TCR beta chain is from a study of blood T cell repertoires in COVID-19. Study-level information: Some COVID-19 samples were acute and others convalescent; all came from the United States, Italy and Spain. Sample material is recorded as cDNA or gDNA derived from T cells, B-cell-depleted T cells, or PBMCs.

In germline, CDR1 is MDHEN, CDR2 SYDVKM. The V gene end was trimmed by 4 bases and the J gene end by 7 bases; junction bases not matched to a gene: 4. This CDR3 has 14 residues. Authors' analysis steps: Amplification with reference gene primers provided the estimates of nucleated cell counts. Profiled with immunoSEQ multiplex PCR; TCRdb holds only in-frame clones, not every one. V and J calls plus clone size are reproduced from that table; the DNA served to infer D and trimming. This sample has 100,000 or so clones, with around 74% found just once. The source is a woman between 65 and 79 years old with acute or convalescent COVID-19. The material sequenced was peripheral blood. The chain combines TRBV28 with TRBJ2-2; the match to TRBD1 covers 9 bases. Here the CDR3 DNA reads TGTGCCAGCAGTTCCAGGACAGGGGTCGGGGAGCTGTTTTTT. Translation: CASSSRTGVGELFF.